This T cell receptor (beta chain) was profiled in a study of cytomegalovirus exposure and HLA in healthy donors. Background on the study: Most genotyped donors, around 86% of about 400, had Caucasian-associated genetic ancestry. Study conclusions and caveats: With later analysis, a missense DCLRE1C variant became linked to TCR beta V- and J-gene trimming. It was likely that a cluster of highly shared sequence variants was a sequencing artifact.

This clone turned up a few times. The antigen is not known. CDR3 length: 13 residues. Germline assignment: CDR1 MNHNY and CDR2 SVGAGI (reference sequence). V gave up 4 bases and J gave up 0 bases, with 5 bases separating them. Researchers ran the PCR with 60 Vbeta and 13 Jbeta primers. The protocol was immunoSEQ multiplex PCR, while the TCRdb copy is restricted to in-frame clones and leaves out a portion. Here the sample spans 200,000 or so clones, approximately 70% being singletons. This chain links TRBV6-6 with TRBJ2-3; D unclear. Sequencing input: PBMCs. This TCR came from a man aged 40-55 years in good health and CMV-seropositive. In nucleotides, the CDR3 is TGTGCCAGCAGTTTTCCTAGCACAGATACGCAGTATTTT. Protein product: CASSFPSTDTQYF.